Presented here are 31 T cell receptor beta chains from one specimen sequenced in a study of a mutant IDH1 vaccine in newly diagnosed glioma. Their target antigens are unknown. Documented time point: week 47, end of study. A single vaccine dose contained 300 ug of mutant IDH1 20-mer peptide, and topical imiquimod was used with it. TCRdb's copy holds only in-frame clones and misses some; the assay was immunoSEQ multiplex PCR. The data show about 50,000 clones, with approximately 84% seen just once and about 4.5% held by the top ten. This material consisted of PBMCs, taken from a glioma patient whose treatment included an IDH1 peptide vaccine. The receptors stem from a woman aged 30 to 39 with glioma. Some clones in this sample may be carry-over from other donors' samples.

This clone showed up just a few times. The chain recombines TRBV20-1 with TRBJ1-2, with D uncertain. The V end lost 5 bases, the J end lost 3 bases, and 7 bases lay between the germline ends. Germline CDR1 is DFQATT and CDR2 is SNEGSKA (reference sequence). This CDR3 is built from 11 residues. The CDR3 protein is CSALRDYGYTF. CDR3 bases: TGCAGTGCTTTGAGGGACTATGGCTACACCTTC.

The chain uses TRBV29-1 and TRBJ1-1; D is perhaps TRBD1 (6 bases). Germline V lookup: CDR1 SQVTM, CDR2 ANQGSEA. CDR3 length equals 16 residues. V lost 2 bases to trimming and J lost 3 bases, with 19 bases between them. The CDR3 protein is CSVEIRQGTADTEAFF. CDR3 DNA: TGCAGCGTTGAAATCCGCCAGGGGACCGCTGACACTGAAGCTTTCTTT. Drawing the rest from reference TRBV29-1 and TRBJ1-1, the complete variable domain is SAVISQKPSRDICQRGTSLTIQCQVDSQVTMMFWYRQQPGQSLTLIATANQGSEATYESGFVIDKFPISRPNLTFSTLTVSNMSPEDSSIYLCSVEIRQGTADTEAFFGQGTRLTVV.

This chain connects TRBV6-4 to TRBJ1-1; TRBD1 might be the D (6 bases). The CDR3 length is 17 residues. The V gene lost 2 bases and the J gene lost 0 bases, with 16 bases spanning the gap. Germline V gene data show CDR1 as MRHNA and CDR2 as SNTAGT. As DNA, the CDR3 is TGTGCCAGCAGTGACGGACAGTTAGTCATTTTGAACACTGAAGCTTTCTTT. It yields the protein CASSDGQLVILNTEAFF.

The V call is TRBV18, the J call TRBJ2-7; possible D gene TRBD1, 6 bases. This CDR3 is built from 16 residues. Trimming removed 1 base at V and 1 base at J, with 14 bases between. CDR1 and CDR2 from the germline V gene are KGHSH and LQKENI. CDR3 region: CASSPRRQGKSYEQYF. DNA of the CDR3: TGTGCCAGCTCACCACGGCGGCAGGGGAAATCCTACGAGCAGTACTTC.

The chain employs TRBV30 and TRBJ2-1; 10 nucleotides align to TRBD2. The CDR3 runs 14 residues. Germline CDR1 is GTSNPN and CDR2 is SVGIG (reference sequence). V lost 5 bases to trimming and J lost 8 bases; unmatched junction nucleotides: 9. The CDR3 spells CAWGSGRGVHEQFF. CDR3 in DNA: TGTGCCTGGGGAAGCGGGAGGGGCGTACATGAGCAGTTCTTC.

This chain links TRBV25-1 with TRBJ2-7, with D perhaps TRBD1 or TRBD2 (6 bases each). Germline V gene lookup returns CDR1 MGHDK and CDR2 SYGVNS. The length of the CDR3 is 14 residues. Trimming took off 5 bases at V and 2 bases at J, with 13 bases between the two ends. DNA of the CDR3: TGTGCCAGCAGTCCTGCGGGACAACCCTACGAGCAGTACTTC. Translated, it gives CASSPAGQPYEQYF.

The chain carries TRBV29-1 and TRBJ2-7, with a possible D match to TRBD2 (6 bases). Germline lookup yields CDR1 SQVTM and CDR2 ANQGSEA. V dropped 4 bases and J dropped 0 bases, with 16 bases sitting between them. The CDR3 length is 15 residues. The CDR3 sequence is CSVAGGLSNSYEQYF. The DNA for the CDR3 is TGCAGCGTTGCGGGCGGACTATCAAACTCCTACGAGCAGTACTTC.

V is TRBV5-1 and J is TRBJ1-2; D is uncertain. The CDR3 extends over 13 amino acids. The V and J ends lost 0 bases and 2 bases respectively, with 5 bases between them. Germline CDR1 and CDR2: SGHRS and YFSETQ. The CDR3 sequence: CASSLGENYGYTF. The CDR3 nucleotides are TGCGCCAGCAGCTTGGGCGAAAACTATGGCTACACCTTC.

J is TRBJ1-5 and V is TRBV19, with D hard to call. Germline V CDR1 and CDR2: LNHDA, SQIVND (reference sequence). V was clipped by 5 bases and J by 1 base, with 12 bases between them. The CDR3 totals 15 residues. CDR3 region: CASSLLDRSNQPQHF. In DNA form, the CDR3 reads TGTGCCAGTAGTCTACTGGACCGCAGCAATCAGCCCCAGCATTTT. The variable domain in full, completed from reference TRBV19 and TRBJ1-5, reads DGGITQSPKYLFRKEGQNVTLSCEQNLNHDAMYWYRQDPGQGLRLIYYSQIVNDFQKGDIAEGYSVSREKKESFPLTVTSAQKNPTAFYLCASSLLDRSNQPQHFGDGTRLSIL.

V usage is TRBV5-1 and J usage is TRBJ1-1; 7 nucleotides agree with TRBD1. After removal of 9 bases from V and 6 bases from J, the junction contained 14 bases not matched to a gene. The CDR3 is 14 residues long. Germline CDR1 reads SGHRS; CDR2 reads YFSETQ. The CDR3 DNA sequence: TGCGCCACCGGACAGGCCGATTTTACGGCTGAAGCTTTCTTT. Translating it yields CATGQADFTAEAFF.

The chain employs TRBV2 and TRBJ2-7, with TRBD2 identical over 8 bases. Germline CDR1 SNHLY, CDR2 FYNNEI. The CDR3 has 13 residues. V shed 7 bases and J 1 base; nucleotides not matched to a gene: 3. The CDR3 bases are TGTGCCAGCACACTAGCGGATTCCTACGAGCAGTACTTC. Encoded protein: CASTLADSYEQYF. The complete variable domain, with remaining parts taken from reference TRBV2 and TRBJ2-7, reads EPEVTQTPSHQVTQMGQEVILRCVPISNHLYFYWYRQILGQKVEFLVSFYNNEISEKSEIFDDQFSVERPDGSNFTLKIRSTKLEDSAMYFCASTLADSYEQYFGPGTRLTVT.

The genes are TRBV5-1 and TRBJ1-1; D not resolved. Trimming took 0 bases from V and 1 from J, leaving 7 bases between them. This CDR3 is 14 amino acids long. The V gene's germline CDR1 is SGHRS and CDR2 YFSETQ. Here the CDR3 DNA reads TGCGCCAGCAGCTTGGGAGCAGGGAACACTGAAGCTTTCTTT. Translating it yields CASSLGAGNTEAFF.

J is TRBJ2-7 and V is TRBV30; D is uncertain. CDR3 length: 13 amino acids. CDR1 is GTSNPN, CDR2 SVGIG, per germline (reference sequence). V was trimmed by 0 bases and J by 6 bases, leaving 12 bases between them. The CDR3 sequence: CAWSVVRSGEQYF. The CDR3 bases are TGTGCCTGGAGTGTGGTACGTTCCGGCGAGCAGTACTTC.

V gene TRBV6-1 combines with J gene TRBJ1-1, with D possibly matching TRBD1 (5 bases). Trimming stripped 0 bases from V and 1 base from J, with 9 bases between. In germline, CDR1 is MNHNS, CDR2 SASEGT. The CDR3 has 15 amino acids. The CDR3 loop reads CASSEAGAANTEAFF. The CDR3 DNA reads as TGTGCCAGCAGTGAAGCTGGGGCAGCGAACACTGAAGCTTTCTTT.

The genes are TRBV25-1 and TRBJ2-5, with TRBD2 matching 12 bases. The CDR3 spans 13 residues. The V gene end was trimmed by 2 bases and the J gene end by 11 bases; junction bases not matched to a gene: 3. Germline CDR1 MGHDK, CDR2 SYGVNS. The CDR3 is CASSEGLAGLQYF. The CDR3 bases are TGTGCCAGCAGTGAAGGACTAGCGGGGTTGCAGTACTTC.

The CDR3 DNA sequence: TGTGCCAGCAGCGCATCAGGCGGGGGTGGTCAGCCCCAGCATTTT. It specifies CASSASGGGGQPQHF. V gene TRBV6-5 combines with J gene TRBJ1-5; TRBD1 might be the D (5 bases). CDR3 size: 15 residues. Trimming left V 6 bases short and J 6 bases short, with 18 bases between. CDR1 MNHEY and CDR2 SVGAGI come from the germline V gene.

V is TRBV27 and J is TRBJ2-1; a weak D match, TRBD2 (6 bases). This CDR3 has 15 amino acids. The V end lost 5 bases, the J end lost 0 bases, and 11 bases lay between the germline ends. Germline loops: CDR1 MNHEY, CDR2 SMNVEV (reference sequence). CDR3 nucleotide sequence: TGTGCCAGCAGTCTTAGCGGACTCTCCTACAATGAGCAGTTCTTC. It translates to CASSLSGLSYNEQFF.

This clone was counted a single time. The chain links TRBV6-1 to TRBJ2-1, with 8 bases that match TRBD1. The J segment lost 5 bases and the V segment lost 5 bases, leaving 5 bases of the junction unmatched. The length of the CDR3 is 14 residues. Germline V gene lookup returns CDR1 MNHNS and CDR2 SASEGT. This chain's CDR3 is CASSSGGAHNEQFF. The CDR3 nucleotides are TGTGCCAGCAGTTCAGGGGGCGCTCACAATGAGCAGTTCTTC.

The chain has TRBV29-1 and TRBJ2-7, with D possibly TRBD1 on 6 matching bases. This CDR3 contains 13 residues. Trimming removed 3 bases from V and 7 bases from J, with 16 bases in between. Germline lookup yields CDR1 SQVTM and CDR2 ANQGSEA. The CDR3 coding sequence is TGCAGCGTTGAGACCCAAGGGGGAAGGGAGCAGTACTTC. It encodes CSVETQGGREQYF.

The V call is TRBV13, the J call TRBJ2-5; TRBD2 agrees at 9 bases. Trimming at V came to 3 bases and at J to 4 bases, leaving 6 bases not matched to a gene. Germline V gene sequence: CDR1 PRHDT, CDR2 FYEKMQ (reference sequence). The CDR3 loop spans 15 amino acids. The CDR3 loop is CASSFRAGGGETQYF. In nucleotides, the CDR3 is TGTGCCAGCAGCTTCCGGGCGGGAGGGGGAGAGACCCAGTACTTC.

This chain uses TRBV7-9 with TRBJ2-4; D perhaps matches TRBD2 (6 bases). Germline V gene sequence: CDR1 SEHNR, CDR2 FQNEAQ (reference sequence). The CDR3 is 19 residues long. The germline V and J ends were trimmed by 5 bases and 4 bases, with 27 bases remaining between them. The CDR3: CASSPQFRRGGLEKNIQYF. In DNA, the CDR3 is TGTGCCAGCAGCCCCCAGTTCCGGAGGGGTGGCCTCGAGAAAAACATTCAGTACTTC. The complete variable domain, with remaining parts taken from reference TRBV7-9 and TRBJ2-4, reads DTGVSQNPRHKITKRGQNVTFRCDPISEHNRLYWYRQTLGQGPEFLTYFQNEAQLEKSRLLSDRFSAERPKGSFSTLEIQRTEQGDSAMYLCASSPQFRRGGLEKNIQYFGAGTRLSVL.

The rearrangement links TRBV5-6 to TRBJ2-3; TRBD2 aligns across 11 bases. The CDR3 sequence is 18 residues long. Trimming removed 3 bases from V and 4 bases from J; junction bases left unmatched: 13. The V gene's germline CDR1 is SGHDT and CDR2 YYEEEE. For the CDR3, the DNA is TGTGCCAGCAGCTCCTATAGCGGGAGGGCCTTATCGGCAGATACGCAGTATTTT. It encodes CASSSYSGRALSADTQYF.

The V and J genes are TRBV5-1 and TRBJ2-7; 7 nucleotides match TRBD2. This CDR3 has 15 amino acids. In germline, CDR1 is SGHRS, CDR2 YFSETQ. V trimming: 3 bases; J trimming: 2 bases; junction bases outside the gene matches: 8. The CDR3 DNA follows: TGCGCCAGCAGCTCATCGGGACTACCAACCTACGAGCAGTACTTC. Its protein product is CASSSSGLPTYEQYF.

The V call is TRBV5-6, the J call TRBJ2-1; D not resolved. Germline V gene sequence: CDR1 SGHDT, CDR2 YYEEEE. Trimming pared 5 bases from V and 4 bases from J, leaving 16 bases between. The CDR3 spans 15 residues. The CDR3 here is CASSFTPGSYNEQFF. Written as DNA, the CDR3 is TGTGCCAGCAGTTTCACCCCGGGTTCTTACAATGAGCAGTTCTTC.

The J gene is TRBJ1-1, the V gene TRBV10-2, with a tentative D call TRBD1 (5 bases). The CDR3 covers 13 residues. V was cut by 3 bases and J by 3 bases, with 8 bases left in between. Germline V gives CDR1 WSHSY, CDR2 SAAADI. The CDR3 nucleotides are TGCGCCAGCAGTGACAGGGTGGACACTGAAGCTTTCTTT. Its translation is CASSDRVDTEAFF.

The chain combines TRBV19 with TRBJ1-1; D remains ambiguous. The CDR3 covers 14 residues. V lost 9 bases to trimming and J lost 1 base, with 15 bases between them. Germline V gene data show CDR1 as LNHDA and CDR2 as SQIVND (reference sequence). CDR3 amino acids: CASSVGSPNTEAFF. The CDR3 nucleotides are TGTGCCAGCTCGGTGGGCAGCCCGAACACTGAAGCTTTCTTT.

CDR3 sequence reads: CASSSLADTDTQYF. The CDR3 DNA sequence: TGCGCCAGCAGCTCCCTAGCGGACACAGATACGCAGTATTTT. The gene calls are TRBV5-1 and TRBJ2-3, with 7 bases lining up with TRBD2. This CDR3 is 14 amino acids long. Germline V gives CDR1 SGHRS, CDR2 YFSETQ. With V trimmed by 3 bases and J by 2 bases, 3 bases remained unmatched.

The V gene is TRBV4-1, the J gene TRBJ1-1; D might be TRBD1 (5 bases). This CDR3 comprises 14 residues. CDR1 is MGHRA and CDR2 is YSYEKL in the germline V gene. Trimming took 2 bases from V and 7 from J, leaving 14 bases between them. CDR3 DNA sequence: TGCGCCAGCAGCCAACAGAGGGGCGATCGTGAAGCTTTCTTT. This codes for CASSQQRGDREAFF.

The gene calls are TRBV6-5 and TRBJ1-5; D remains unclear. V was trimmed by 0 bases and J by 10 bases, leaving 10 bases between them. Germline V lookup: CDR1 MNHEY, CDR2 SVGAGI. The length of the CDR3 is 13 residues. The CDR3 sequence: CASSYSVLLPQHF. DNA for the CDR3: TGTGCCAGCAGTTACTCCGTCCTTCTCCCCCAGCATTTT.

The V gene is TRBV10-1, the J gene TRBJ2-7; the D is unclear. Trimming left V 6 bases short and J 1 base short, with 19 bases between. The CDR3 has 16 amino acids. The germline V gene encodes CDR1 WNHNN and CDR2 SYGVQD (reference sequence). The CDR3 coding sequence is TGCGCCAGCAGCCCCTCCGGGTCAGCCCCATCCTACGAGCAGTACTTC. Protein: CASSPSGSAPSYEQYF.

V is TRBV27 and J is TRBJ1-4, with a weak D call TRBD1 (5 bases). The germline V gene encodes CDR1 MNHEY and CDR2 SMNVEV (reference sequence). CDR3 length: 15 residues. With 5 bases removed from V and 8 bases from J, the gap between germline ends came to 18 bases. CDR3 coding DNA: TGTGCCAGCAGTACCCGGGACCTTATCGGGGAAAAACTGTTTTTT. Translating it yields CASSTRDLIGEKLFF.